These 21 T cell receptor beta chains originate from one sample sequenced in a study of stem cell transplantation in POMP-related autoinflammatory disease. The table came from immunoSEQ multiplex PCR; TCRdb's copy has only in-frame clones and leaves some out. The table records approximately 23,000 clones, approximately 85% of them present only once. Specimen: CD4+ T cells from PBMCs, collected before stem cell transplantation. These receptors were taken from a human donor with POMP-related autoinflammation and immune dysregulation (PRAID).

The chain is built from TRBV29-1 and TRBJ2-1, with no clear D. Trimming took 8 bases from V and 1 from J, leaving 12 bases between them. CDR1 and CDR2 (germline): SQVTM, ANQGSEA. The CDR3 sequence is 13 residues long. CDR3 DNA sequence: TGCAGCCTCTGGGGAACTTCCTACAATGAGCAGTTCTTC. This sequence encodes CSLWGTSYNEQFF.

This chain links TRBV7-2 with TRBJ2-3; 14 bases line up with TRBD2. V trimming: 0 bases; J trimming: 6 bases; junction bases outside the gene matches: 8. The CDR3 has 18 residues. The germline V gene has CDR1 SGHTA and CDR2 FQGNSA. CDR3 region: CASSLAAGLAGGRDTQYF. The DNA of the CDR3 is TGTGCCAGCAGCTTAGCGGCTGGACTAGCGGGAGGTCGGGATACGCAGTATTTT. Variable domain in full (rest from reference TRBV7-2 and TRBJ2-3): GAGVSQSPSNKVTEKGKDVELRCDPISGHTALYWYRQSLGQGLEFLIYFQGNSAPDKSGLPSDRFSAERTGGSVSTLTIQRTQQEDSAVYLCASSLAAGLAGGRDTQYFGPGTRLTVL.

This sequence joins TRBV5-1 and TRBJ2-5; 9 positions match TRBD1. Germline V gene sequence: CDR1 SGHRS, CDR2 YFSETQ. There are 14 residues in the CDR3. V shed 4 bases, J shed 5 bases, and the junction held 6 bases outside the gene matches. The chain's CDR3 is CASSPDRGWETQYF. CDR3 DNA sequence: TGCGCCAGCAGCCCGGACAGGGGCTGGGAGACCCAGTACTTC.

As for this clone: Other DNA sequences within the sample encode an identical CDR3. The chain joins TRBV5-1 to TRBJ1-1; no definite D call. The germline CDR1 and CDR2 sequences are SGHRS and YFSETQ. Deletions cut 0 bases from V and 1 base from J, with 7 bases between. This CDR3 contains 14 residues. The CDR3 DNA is TGCGCCAGCAGCTTGGGGGCAGGGAACACTGAAGCTTTCTTT. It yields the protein CASSLGAGNTEAFF.

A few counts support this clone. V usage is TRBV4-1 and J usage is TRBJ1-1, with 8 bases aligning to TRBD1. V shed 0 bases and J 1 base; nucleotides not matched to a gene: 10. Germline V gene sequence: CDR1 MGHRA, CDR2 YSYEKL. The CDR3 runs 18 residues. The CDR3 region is CASSQDWDRILANTEAFF. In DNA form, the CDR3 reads TGCGCCAGCAGCCAAGACTGGGACAGGATATTAGCGAACACTGAAGCTTTCTTT.

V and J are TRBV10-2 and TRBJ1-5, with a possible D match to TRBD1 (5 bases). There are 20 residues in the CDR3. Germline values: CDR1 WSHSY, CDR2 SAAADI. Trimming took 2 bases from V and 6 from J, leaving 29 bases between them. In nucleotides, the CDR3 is TGCGCCAGCAGTGAGGGGTGGTCGGGGCCCGATCCCCCCAGGCGTCAGCCCCAGCATTTT. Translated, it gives CASSEGWSGPDPPRRQPQHF.

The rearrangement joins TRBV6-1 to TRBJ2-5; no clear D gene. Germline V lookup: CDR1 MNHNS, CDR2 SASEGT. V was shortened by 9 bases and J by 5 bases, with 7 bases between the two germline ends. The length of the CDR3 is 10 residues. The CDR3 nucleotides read TGTGCCAGTCGGCGGGAGACCCAGTACTTC. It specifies CASRRETQYF.

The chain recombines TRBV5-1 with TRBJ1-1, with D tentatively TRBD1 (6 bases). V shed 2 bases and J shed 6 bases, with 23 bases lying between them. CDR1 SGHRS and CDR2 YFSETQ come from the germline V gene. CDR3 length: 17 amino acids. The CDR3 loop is CASSFLRSAGEGSEAFF. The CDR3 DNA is TGCGCCAGCAGCTTTCTTCGATCGGCAGGGGAGGGTTCTGAAGCTTTCTTT.

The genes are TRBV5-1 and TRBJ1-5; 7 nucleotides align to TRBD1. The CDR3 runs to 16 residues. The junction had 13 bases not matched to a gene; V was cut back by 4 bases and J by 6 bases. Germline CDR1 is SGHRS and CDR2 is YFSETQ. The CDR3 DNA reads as TGCGCCAGCAGCCCGACCGAGTCCAGGGGGGGTCAGCCCCAGCATTTT. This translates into CASSPTESRGGQPQHF.

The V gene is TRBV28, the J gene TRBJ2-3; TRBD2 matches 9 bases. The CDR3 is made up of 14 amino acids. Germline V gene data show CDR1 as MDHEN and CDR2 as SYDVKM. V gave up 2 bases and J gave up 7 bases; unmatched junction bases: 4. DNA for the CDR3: TGTGCCAGCAGTTTAAGACTAGCGGACCATACGCAGTATTTT. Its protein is CASSLRLADHTQYF.

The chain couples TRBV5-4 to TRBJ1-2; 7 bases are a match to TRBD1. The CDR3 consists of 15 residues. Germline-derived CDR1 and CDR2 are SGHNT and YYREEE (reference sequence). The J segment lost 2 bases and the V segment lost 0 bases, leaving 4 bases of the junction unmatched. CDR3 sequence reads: CASSLGRGPNYGYTF. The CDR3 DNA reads TGTGCCAGCAGCTTGGGGAGGGGGCCAAACTATGGCTACACCTTC.

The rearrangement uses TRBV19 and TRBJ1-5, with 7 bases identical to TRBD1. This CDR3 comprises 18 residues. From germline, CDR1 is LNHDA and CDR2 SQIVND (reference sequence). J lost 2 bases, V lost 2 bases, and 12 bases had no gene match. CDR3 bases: TGTGCCAGTAGTATAAATGCGACAGGGAGAGGGGGCAATCAGCCCCAGCATTTT. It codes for CASSINATGRGGNQPQHF.

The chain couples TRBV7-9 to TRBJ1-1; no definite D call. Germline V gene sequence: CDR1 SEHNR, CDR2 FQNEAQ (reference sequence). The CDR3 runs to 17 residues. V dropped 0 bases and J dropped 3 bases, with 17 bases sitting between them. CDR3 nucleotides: TGTGCCAGCAGCTTAGCGGAAAGGACGCCCATAGACACTGAAGCTTTCTTT. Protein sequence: CASSLAERTPIDTEAFF.

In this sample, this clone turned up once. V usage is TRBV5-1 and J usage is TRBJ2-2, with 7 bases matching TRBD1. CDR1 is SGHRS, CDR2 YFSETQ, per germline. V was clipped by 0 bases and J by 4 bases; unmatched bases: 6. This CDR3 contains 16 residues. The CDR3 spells CASSLDTGVRTGELFF. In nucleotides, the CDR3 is TGCGCCAGCAGCTTGGACACAGGGGTGCGCACCGGGGAGCTGTTTTTT.

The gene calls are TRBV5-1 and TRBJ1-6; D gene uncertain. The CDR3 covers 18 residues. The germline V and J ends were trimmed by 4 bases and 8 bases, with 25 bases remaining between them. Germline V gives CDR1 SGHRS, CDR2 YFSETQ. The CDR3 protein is CASSPRPSVGLHHSPLHF. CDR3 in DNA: TGCGCCAGCAGCCCACGGCCGTCCGTAGGGCTTCACCATTCACCCCTCCACTTT.

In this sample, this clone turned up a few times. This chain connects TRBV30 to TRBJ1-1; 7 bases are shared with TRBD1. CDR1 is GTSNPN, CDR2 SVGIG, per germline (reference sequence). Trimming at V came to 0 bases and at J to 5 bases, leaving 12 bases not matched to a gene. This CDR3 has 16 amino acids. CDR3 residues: CAWSVQTGSVRTEAFF. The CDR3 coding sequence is TGTGCCTGGAGTGTACAGACAGGGTCGGTGAGGACTGAAGCTTTCTTT.

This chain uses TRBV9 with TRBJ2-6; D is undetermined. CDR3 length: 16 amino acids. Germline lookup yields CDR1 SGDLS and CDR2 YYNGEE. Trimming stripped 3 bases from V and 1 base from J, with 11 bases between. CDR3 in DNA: TGTGCCAGCAGCGCCACCCCAAATTCTGGGGCCAACGTCCTGACTTTC. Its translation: CASSATPNSGANVLTF. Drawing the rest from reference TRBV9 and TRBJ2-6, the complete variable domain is DSGVTQTPKHLITATGQRVTLRCSPRSGDLSVYWYQQSLDQGLQFLIQYYNGEERAKGNILERFSAQQFPDLHSELNLSSLELGDSALYFCASSATPNSGANVLTFGAGSRLTVL.

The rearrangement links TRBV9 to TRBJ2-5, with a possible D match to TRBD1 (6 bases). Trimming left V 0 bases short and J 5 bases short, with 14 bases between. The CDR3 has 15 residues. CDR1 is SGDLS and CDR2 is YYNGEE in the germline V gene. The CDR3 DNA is TGTGCCAGCAGCGTAGGGGCAGGGGCAACGGAGACCCAGTACTTC. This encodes CASSVGAGATETQYF.

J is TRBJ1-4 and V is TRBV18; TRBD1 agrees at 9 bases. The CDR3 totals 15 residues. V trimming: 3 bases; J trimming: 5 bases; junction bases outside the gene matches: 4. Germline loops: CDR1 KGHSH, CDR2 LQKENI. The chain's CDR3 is CASSPPGTGNEKLFF. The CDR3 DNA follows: TGTGCCAGCTCACCGCCCGGGACAGGGAATGAAAAACTGTTTTTT.

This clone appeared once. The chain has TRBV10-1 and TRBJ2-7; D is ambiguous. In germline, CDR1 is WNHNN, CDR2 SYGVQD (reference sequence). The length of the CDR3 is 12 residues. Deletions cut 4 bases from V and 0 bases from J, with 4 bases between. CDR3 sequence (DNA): TGCGCCAGCAGTGTGAGCTCCTACGAGCAGTACTTC. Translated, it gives CASSVSSYEQYF.

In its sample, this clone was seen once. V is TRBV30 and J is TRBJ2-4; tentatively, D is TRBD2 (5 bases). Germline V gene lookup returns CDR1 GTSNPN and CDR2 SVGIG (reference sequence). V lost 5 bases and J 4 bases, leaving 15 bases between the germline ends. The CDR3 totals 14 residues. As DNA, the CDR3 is TGTGCCTGGTCAAGCCCCCCGGGAAAAAACATTCAGTACTTC. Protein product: CAWSSPPGKNIQYF.